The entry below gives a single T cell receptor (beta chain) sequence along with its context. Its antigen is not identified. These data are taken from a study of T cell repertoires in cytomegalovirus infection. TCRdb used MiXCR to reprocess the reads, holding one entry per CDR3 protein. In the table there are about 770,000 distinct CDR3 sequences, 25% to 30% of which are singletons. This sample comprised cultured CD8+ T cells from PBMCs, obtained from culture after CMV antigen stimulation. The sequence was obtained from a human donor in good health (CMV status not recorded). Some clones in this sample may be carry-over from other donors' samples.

The CDR3 reads CASSQDGSGRNEQFF. CDR3 bases: TGCGCCAGCAGCCAAGATGGGTCGGGGAGGAATGAGCAGTTCTTC. The V and J genes are TRBV4-1 and TRBJ2-1, with a weak D call TRBD2 (6 bases). Per germline, CDR1 MGHRA and CDR2 YSYEKL. This CDR3 has 15 amino acids. V lost 0 bases and J lost 7, with 13 bases in between.